Listed below are T cell receptor beta chains from one sample, sequenced in a study of blood T cell repertoires in COVID-19. Only in-frame clones appear in the TCRdb table, and some are missing; sequencing was by immunoSEQ multiplex PCR. This table has some 300,000 clones, about 87% appearing once. Sequencing was performed on peripheral blood. The receptor source for this set is a man aged 70-80 years with acute or convalescent COVID-19. CDR3s include the opening cysteine and the closing phenylalanine or tryptophan. The D gene is left open where the match is weak. Size is stated for part of the rows, as once, few or many counts, or as a class when the clone is expanded.

d_gene: TRBD2
v_gene: TRBV3-1/TRBV3-2
abundance: .
j_gene: TRBJ2-2
CDR3aa: CASSLAGLFGGELFF
CDR3nt: TGTGCCAGCAGCCTAGCGGGCCTTTTTGGCGGGGAGCTGTTTTTT

d_gene: .
v_gene: TRBV7-2
abundance: once
j_gene: TRBJ2-1
CDR3aa: CASSLGSWEASNEQFF
CDR3nt: TGTGCCAGCAGCTTAGGATCGTGGGAGGCCTCCAATGAGCAGTTCTTC

d_gene: .
v_gene: TRBV7-2
abundance: .
j_gene: TRBJ1-1
CDR3aa: CASSQQVATEAFF
CDR3nt: TGTGCCAGCAGCCAACAGGTCGCCACTGAAGCTTTCTTT

d_gene: .
v_gene: TRBV6-5
abundance: .
j_gene: TRBJ2-1
CDR3aa: CASSILGDNEQFF
CDR3nt: TGTGCCAGCAGTATTCTAGGGGACAATGAGCAGTTCTTC

d_gene: .
v_gene: TRBV7-2
abundance: .
j_gene: TRBJ2-7
CDR3aa: CASSAREGAYEQYF
CDR3nt: TGTGCCAGCAGCGCTAGGGAGGGGGCCTACGAGCAGTACTTC

d_gene: TRBD1
v_gene: TRBV2
abundance: .
j_gene: TRBJ1-5
CDR3aa: CASSGRTGDMNQPQHF
CDR3nt: TGTGCCAGCAGTGGGCGGACAGGGGATATGAATCAGCCCCAGCATTTT

d_gene: .
v_gene: TRBV14
abundance: .
j_gene: TRBJ1-3
CDR3aa: CASSSTRSSGNTIYF
CDR3nt: TGTGCCAGCAGCTCGACGAGGTCGAGTGGTAACACCATATATTTT

d_gene: TRBD1
v_gene: TRBV7-9
abundance: .
j_gene: TRBJ2-2
CDR3aa: CASSPPGQSNTGELFF
CDR3nt: TGTGCCAGCAGTCCTCCGGGACAGTCGAACACCGGGGAGCTGTTTTTT

d_gene: .
v_gene: TRBV29-1
abundance: .
j_gene: TRBJ1-1
CDR3aa: CTCRQANTEAFF
CDR3nt: TGCACCTGTCGACAGGCTAACACTGAAGCTTTCTTT

d_gene: .
v_gene: TRBV28
abundance: .
j_gene: TRBJ2-7
CDR3aa: CASAEGTLEQYF
CDR3nt: TGTGCCAGCGCGGAGGGGACCCTCGAGCAGTACTTC

d_gene: .
v_gene: TRBV2
abundance: .
j_gene: TRBJ1-3
CDR3aa: CASSDWAVAGNTIYF
CDR3nt: TGTGCCAGCAGTGACTGGGCAGTTGCTGGAAACACCATATATTTT

d_gene: .
v_gene: TRBV3-1/TRBV3-2
abundance: .
j_gene: TRBJ2-2
CDR3aa: CASSHGLPNTGELFF
CDR3nt: TGTGCCAGCAGCCACGGACTGCCCAACACCGGGGAGCTGTTTTTT

d_gene: TRBD2
v_gene: TRBV6-2/TRBV6-3
abundance: .
j_gene: TRBJ2-1
CDR3aa: CASTDSPGTSGRNEQFF
CDR3nt: TGTGCCAGCACTGACTCCCCCGGGACTAGCGGTCGGAATGAGCAGTTCTTC

d_gene: TRBD2
v_gene: TRBV18
abundance: .
j_gene: TRBJ2-1
CDR3aa: CASSPGLADKNEQFF
CDR3nt: TGTGCCAGCTCACCAGGGCTAGCGGATAAGAATGAGCAGTTCTTC

d_gene: TRBD2
v_gene: TRBV5-1
abundance: .
j_gene: TRBJ2-1
CDR3aa: CASSLAAGGPVYEQFF
CDR3nt: TGCGCCAGCAGCTTGGCAGCGGGAGGGCCGGTATATGAGCAGTTCTTC

d_gene: .
v_gene: TRBV4-3
abundance: few
j_gene: TRBJ1-4
CDR3aa: CASSQDVVRATNEKLFF
CDR3nt: TGCGCCAGCAGCCAAGATGTGGTTCGGGCAACTAATGAAAAACTGTTTTTT

d_gene: TRBD1
v_gene: TRBV5-1
abundance: .
j_gene: TRBJ1-3
CDR3aa: CASRQGSGNTIYF
CDR3nt: TGCGCCAGCAGACAGGGGTCCGGAAACACCATATATTTT

d_gene: .
v_gene: TRBV7-2
abundance: .
j_gene: TRBJ1-1
CDR3aa: CASSFDRRNTEAFF
CDR3nt: TGTGCCAGCAGTTTTGACAGGAGGAACACTGAAGCTTTCTTT

d_gene: TRBD1
v_gene: TRBV30
abundance: .
j_gene: TRBJ1-3
CDR3aa: CAFEGGFGNTIYF
CDR3nt: TGTGCCTTTGAAGGGGGCTTCGGAAACACCATATATTTT

d_gene: .
v_gene: TRBV7-2
abundance: .
j_gene: TRBJ1-2
CDR3aa: CASSFGQTLAYGYTF
CDR3nt: TGTGCCAGCAGCTTCGGACAGACATTGGCCTATGGCTACACCTTC

d_gene: TRBD1
v_gene: TRBV7-9
abundance: once
j_gene: TRBJ2-7
CDR3aa: CASSLDRGPPHAHF
CDR3nt: TGTGCCAGCAGCTTGGACAGGGGGCCCCCCCACGCTCACTTC

d_gene: TRBD1
v_gene: TRBV5-8
abundance: .
j_gene: TRBJ2-1
CDR3aa: CASSYGTGSYNEQFF
CDR3nt: TGTGCCAGCAGTTACGGGACAGGATCCTACAATGAGCAGTTCTTC

d_gene: TRBD2
v_gene: TRBV7-2
abundance: .
j_gene: TRBJ2-3
CDR3aa: CASSTSGASTDTQYF
CDR3nt: TGTGCCAGCAGCACTAGCGGGGCAAGCACAGATACGCAGTATTTT

d_gene: .
v_gene: TRBV19
abundance: .
j_gene: TRBJ1-1
CDR3aa: CASSRLDGAEAFF
CDR3nt: TGTGCCAGTAGCAGGTTGGACGGGGCTGAAGCTTTCTTT

d_gene: .
v_gene: TRBV30
abundance: once
j_gene: TRBJ1-1
CDR3aa: CAWSVPRASLGGRTEAFF
CDR3nt: TGTGCCTGGAGTGTACCTAGGGCATCGCTTGGAGGGCGTACTGAAGCTTTCTTT

d_gene: TRBD1
v_gene: TRBV11-1
abundance: .
j_gene: TRBJ1-2
CDR3aa: CASRTGATYTF
CDR3nt: TGTGCCAGCCGGACAGGTGCGACCTACACCTTC

d_gene: TRBD1
v_gene: TRBV7-8
abundance: .
j_gene: TRBJ1-4
CDR3aa: CASSPGNRGRNEKLFF
CDR3nt: TGTGCCAGCAGCCCGGGCAACAGGGGTCGGAATGAAAAACTGTTTTTT

d_gene: TRBD2
v_gene: TRBV29-1
abundance: .
j_gene: TRBJ2-1
CDR3aa: CSVPGTSGFSYNEQFF
CDR3nt: TGCAGCGTTCCGGGGACTAGCGGGTTCTCCTACAATGAGCAGTTCTTC

d_gene: .
v_gene: TRBV29-1
abundance: .
j_gene: TRBJ2-2
CDR3aa: CSVGFSGGQTGELFF
CDR3nt: TGCAGCGTTGGGTTTTCAGGGGGGCAAACCGGGGAGCTGTTTTTT

d_gene: .
v_gene: TRBV7-2
abundance: .
j_gene: TRBJ2-7
CDR3aa: CASSLSYEQYF
CDR3nt: TGTGCCAGCAGCCTATCCTACGAGCAGTACTTC

d_gene: TRBD2
v_gene: TRBV5-1
abundance: .
j_gene: TRBJ2-7
CDR3aa: CASSLALAGGEQYF
CDR3nt: TGCGCCAGCAGCTTGGCACTAGCGGGGGGCGAGCAGTACTTC

d_gene: .
v_gene: TRBV5-1
abundance: few
j_gene: TRBJ2-7
CDR3aa: CASSLVGQASDYEQYF
CDR3nt: TGCGCCAGCAGCTTGGTTGGGCAGGCCTCGGACTACGAGCAGTACTTC

d_gene: .
v_gene: TRBV28
abundance: .
j_gene: TRBJ2-7
CDR3aa: CASSLQAYEQYF
CDR3nt: TGTGCCAGCAGTTTGCAGGCCTACGAGCAGTACTTC

d_gene: .
v_gene: TRBV18
abundance: .
j_gene: TRBJ2-3
CDR3aa: CASSPFREFTDTQYF
CDR3nt: TGTGCCAGCTCACCATTCCGGGAGTTCACAGATACGCAGTATTTT

d_gene: TRBD1
v_gene: TRBV7-9
abundance: .
j_gene: TRBJ2-2
CDR3aa: CASSSDRARTGELFF
CDR3nt: TGTGCCAGCAGCTCCGACAGGGCCAGGACCGGGGAGCTGTTTTTT

d_gene: .
v_gene: TRBV4-3
abundance: .
j_gene: TRBJ2-3
CDR3aa: CASSQGRGAADTQYF
CDR3nt: TGCGCCAGCAGCCAAGGCCGGGGGGCGGCAGATACGCAGTATTTT

d_gene: .
v_gene: TRBV5-1
abundance: .
j_gene: TRBJ2-6
CDR3aa: CASSLERSAGANVLTF
CDR3nt: TGCGCCAGCAGCTTGGAGCGATCCGCCGGGGCCAACGTCCTGACTTTC

d_gene: TRBD1
v_gene: TRBV10-3
abundance: .
j_gene: TRBJ2-7
CDR3aa: CAIGGQGFDEQYF
CDR3nt: TGTGCCATCGGGGGACAGGGGTTCGACGAGCAGTACTTC

d_gene: .
v_gene: TRBV3-1/TRBV3-2
abundance: .
j_gene: TRBJ2-5
CDR3aa: CASSQESKGVGETQYF
CDR3nt: TGTGCCAGCAGCCAAGAAAGTAAGGGGGTAGGGGAGACCCAGTACTTC

d_gene: .
v_gene: TRBV19
abundance: .
j_gene: TRBJ1-5
CDR3aa: CASSTSAEGNQPQHF
CDR3nt: TGTGCCAGTAGTACTTCCGCTGAGGGCAATCAGCCCCAGCATTTT

d_gene: TRBD2
v_gene: TRBV14
abundance: .
j_gene: TRBJ2-1
CDR3aa: CASSLRLAEEQFF
CDR3nt: TGTGCCAGCAGCCTGCGACTAGCAGAGGAGCAGTTCTTC

d_gene: TRBD1
v_gene: TRBV9
abundance: .
j_gene: TRBJ2-2
CDR3aa: CASSAGQGTTGELFF
CDR3nt: TGTGCCAGCAGCGCGGGACAGGGAACCACCGGGGAGCTGTTTTTT

d_gene: .
v_gene: TRBV9
abundance: .
j_gene: TRBJ1-5
CDR3aa: CASSVGLADQPQHF
CDR3nt: TGTGCCAGCAGCGTAGGGTTAGCAGATCAGCCCCAGCATTTT

d_gene: TRBD1
v_gene: TRBV6-5
abundance: .
j_gene: TRBJ1-1
CDR3aa: CASSTGTVNTEAFF
CDR3nt: TGTGCCAGCAGTACCGGGACAGTGAACACTGAAGCTTTCTTT

d_gene: TRBD2
v_gene: TRBV7-9
abundance: few
j_gene: TRBJ2-7
CDR3aa: CASSLSGLADEQYF
CDR3nt: TGTGCCAGCAGCTTATCGGGACTAGCGGACGAGCAGTACTTC

d_gene: .
v_gene: TRBV7-3
abundance: .
j_gene: TRBJ2-2
CDR3aa: CASSLTRETGELFF
CDR3nt: TGTGCCAGCAGCTTAACGAGGGAGACCGGGGAGCTGTTTTTT

d_gene: TRBD1
v_gene: TRBV7-9
abundance: .
j_gene: TRBJ2-7
CDR3aa: CASSLGQGFYEQYF
CDR3nt: TGTGCCAGCAGCTTAGGACAGGGGTTCTACGAGCAGTACTTC

d_gene: .
v_gene: TRBV30
abundance: .
j_gene: TRBJ1-6
CDR3aa: CAGSGQGSSPLHF
CDR3nt: TGTGCCGGCAGTGGACAAGGAAGCTCACCCCTCCACTTT

d_gene: TRBD1
v_gene: TRBV19
abundance: .
j_gene: TRBJ2-2
CDR3aa: CASQPPRGQGTGELFF
CDR3nt: TGTGCCAGTCAGCCCCCGAGGGGGCAGGGGACCGGGGAGCTGTTTTTT

d_gene: TRBD1
v_gene: TRBV7-8
abundance: once
j_gene: TRBJ1-5
CDR3aa: CASSPGQGLGNQPQHF
CDR3nt: TGTGCCAGCAGCCCCGGACAGGGCCTGGGCAATCAGCCCCAGCATTTT

d_gene: .
v_gene: TRBV19
abundance: .
j_gene: TRBJ2-7
CDR3aa: CASSITQGRGEQYF
CDR3nt: TGTGCCAGTAGTATAACACAGGGTAGGGGCGAGCAGTACTTC

d_gene: .
v_gene: TRBV25-1
abundance: .
j_gene: TRBJ2-6
CDR3aa: CASTQSVTSGANVLTF
CDR3nt: TGTGCCAGCACCCAATCAGTCACCTCTGGGGCCAACGTCCTGACTTTC

d_gene: .
v_gene: TRBV2
abundance: .
j_gene: TRBJ1-5
CDR3aa: CASSETPLSISNQPQHF
CDR3nt: TGTGCCAGCAGTGAAACGCCCCTGTCTATAAGCAATCAGCCCCAGCATTTT